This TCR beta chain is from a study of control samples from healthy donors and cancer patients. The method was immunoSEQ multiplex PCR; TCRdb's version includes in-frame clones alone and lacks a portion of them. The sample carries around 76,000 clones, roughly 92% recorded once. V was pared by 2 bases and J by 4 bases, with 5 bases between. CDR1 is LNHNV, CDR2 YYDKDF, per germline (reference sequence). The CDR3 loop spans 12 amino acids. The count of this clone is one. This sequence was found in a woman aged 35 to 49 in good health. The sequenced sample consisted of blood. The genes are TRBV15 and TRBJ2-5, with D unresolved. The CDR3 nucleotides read TGTGCCACCAGCAGATTTAGAGAGACCCAGTACTTC. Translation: CATSRFRETQYF.